A single sample is the source of the 3 T cell receptor beta chains below, sequenced in a study of shared clonotypes between healthy human individuals (TCRdb year 2020). The library relied on the immunoSEQ multiplex PCR assay. Sourced from immuneACCESS, this table was stored by TCRdb with only in-frame sequences that have V and J called. A share of the clones is absent; for the studies checked, an unresolved V gene accounts for under half, and the remainder has no known explanation. The sample table contains over a million clones; only one count was recorded for around three quarters of them. About 0.52% of the sample goes to the ten largest clones. Sequencing was done on a sample of memory CD4+ T cells from PBMCs. The sample's cell subset or site label is to be understood as: CD45RA-negative fraction. The receptors here all came from a young man in good health. Some clones in this sample may be carry-over from other donors' samples.

As to this clone: This is likely an artifact of a read error, given a far larger clone one base away. The chain has TRBV18 and TRBJ2-5; the D gene could be TRBD1 or TRBD2 (6 bases each). CDR3 length: 13 amino acids. Trimming removed 4 bases from V and 5 bases from J, with 11 bases in between. The germline CDR1 and CDR2 sequences are KGHSH and LQKENI. CDR3 residues: CASSLGGAETQYF. The CDR3 DNA is TGTGCCAGCTCACTCGGGGGCGCGGAGACCCAGTACTTC.

The V call is TRBV30, the J call TRBJ1-2; 8 positions match TRBD1. With 7 bases clipped from V and 2 bases from J, the junction kept 12 bases outside the gene matches. CDR3 size: 15 residues. Germline loops: CDR1 GTSNPN, CDR2 SVGIG (reference sequence). The CDR3 loop reads CASTLDTGGNYGYTF. In DNA, the CDR3 is TGTGCCTCAACGTTGGATACAGGGGGAAACTATGGCTACACCTTC.

This clone showed up just once. This chain links TRBV6-1 with TRBJ2-5; 8 bases are shared with TRBD1. The CDR3 loop spans 15 amino acids. Germline CDR1 MNHNS, CDR2 SASEGT. V lost 7 bases to trimming and J lost 1 base; unmatched junction nucleotides: 8. In DNA, the CDR3 is TGTGCCAGCAACTTCTACACAGGGGGCCAAGAGACCCAGTACTTC. This encodes CASNFYTGGQETQYF.